Listed below are T cell receptor beta chains from one sample, sequenced in a study of regulatory T cells in long-lasting Graves disease. TCRdb itself ran the multiplex PCR reads through MiXCR, one entry per CDR3 protein. Of around 510,000 distinct CDR3 sequences listed, 20% are singletons. The specimen comprised peripheral blood mononuclear cells (PBMCs), sampled when the disease was refractory, from a patient treated with antithyroid drugs. The receptor set was obtained from a female donor with Graves disease. CDR3s include the opening cysteine and the closing phenylalanine or tryptophan. The order of the fields is J gene, D gene, clone size, V gene, CDR3 protein, CDR3 DNA. D genes are given only for firm matches. The listing skips clone size in some rows; elsewhere it reads once, few, many or a size class.

J gene: TRBJ2-7
D gene: TRBD1
clone size: many
V gene: TRBV7-9
CDR3 protein: CASNSWGQGDYEQYF
CDR3 DNA: TGTGCCAGCAACTCTTGGGGACAGGGGGACTACGAGCAGTACTTC

J gene: TRBJ2-3
D gene: .
clone size: .
V gene: TRBV27
CDR3 protein: CASSFSSDTQYF
CDR3 DNA: TGTGCCAGCAGTTTCTCATCAGATACGCAGTATTTT

J gene: TRBJ2-1
D gene: .
clone size: .
V gene: TRBV20-1
CDR3 protein: CSARESVLSYNEQFF
CDR3 DNA: TGCAGTGCTAGAGAGTCTGTCCTATCCTACAATGAGCAGTTCTTC

J gene: TRBJ1-1
D gene: .
clone size: .
V gene: TRBV6-2/TRBV6-3
CDR3 protein: CASSYVTGAGEAFF
CDR3 DNA: TGTGCCAGCAGTTACGTCACTGGGGCTGGAGAAGCTTTCTTT

J gene: TRBJ2-7
D gene: .
clone size: many
V gene: TRBV15
CDR3 protein: CATSRGGESSYEQYF
CDR3 DNA: TGTGCCACCAGCAGAGGAGGAGAGAGCTCCTACGAGCAGTACTTC

J gene: TRBJ2-1
D gene: TRBD2
clone size: .
V gene: TRBV20-1
CDR3 protein: CSASDGGRSLYNEQFF
CDR3 DNA: TGCAGTGCTTCAGACGGCGGGAGATCCCTCTACAATGAGCAGTTCTTC

J gene: TRBJ2-7
D gene: .
clone size: many
V gene: TRBV18
CDR3 protein: CASSPPSTGSYYEQYF
CDR3 DNA: TGTGCCAGCTCACCACCTTCTACAGGGTCATACTACGAGCAGTACTTC

J gene: TRBJ1-1
D gene: .
clone size: many
V gene: TRBV5-1
CDR3 protein: CASSPIPPGQGTEAFF
CDR3 DNA: TGCGCCAGCAGCCCCATCCCTCCAGGTCAAGGGACTGAAGCTTTCTTT

J gene: TRBJ2-2
D gene: .
clone size: many
V gene: TRBV27
CDR3 protein: CASKTDYTGELFF
CDR3 DNA: TGTGCCAGCAAGACTGACTACACCGGGGAGCTGTTTTTT

J gene: TRBJ1-5
D gene: .
clone size: many
V gene: TRBV2
CDR3 protein: CASTTRSNQPQHF
CDR3 DNA: TGTGCCAGCACCACAAGGAGCAATCAGCCCCAGCATTTT

J gene: TRBJ1-2
D gene: .
clone size: many
V gene: TRBV20-1
CDR3 protein: CSARRPGGALGYTF
CDR3 DNA: TGCAGTGCTAGGCGCCCGGGGGGAGCCCTCGGCTACACCTTC

J gene: TRBJ1-1
D gene: TRBD1
clone size: many
V gene: TRBV5-1
CDR3 protein: CASSTGQVYQNTEAFF
CDR3 DNA: TGCGCCAGCAGCACTGGACAGGTCTACCAGAACACTGAAGCTTTCTTT

J gene: TRBJ2-7
D gene: TRBD1
clone size: many
V gene: TRBV11-1
CDR3 protein: CASSYETGLTEQYF
CDR3 DNA: TGTGCCAGCAGCTACGAGACAGGGTTGACCGAGCAGTACTTC

J gene: TRBJ1-4
D gene: .
clone size: few
V gene: TRBV7-9
CDR3 protein: CASSLAQRNEKLFF
CDR3 DNA: TGTGCCAGCAGCTTAGCACAGAGAAATGAAAAACTGTTTTTT

J gene: TRBJ1-4
D gene: .
clone size: .
V gene: TRBV6-9
CDR3 protein: CASSYGGALEKLFF
CDR3 DNA: TGTGCCAGCAGTTACGGGGGGGCGCTTGAAAAACTGTTTTTT

J gene: TRBJ2-2
D gene: .
clone size: .
V gene: TRBV9
CDR3 protein: CASRGLSNTGELFF
CDR3 DNA: TGTGCCAGCCGAGGACTTTCGAACACCGGGGAGCTGTTTTTT

J gene: TRBJ1-3
D gene: .
clone size: .
V gene: TRBV9
CDR3 protein: CASSVGAVEGNTIYF
CDR3 DNA: TGTGCCAGCAGCGTAGGAGCGGTGGAAGGAAACACCATATATTTT

J gene: TRBJ1-1
D gene: .
clone size: .
V gene: TRBV2
CDR3 protein: CASNYRVGTEAFF
CDR3 DNA: TGTGCCAGCAACTACAGGGTTGGCACTGAAGCTTTCTTT

J gene: TRBJ2-7
D gene: .
clone size: few
V gene: TRBV20-1
CDR3 protein: CSARTPHEQYF
CDR3 DNA: TGCAGTGCCCGAACCCCCCACGAGCAGTACTTC

J gene: TRBJ2-5
D gene: .
clone size: .
V gene: TRBV10-3
CDR3 protein: CAISDSGRGGTQYF
CDR3 DNA: TGTGCCATCAGTGACTCGGGGAGAGGAGGGACCCAGTACTTC

J gene: TRBJ1-1
D gene: .
clone size: many
V gene: TRBV12-3/TRBV12-4
CDR3 protein: CASSPGGHEAFF
CDR3 DNA: TGTGCCAGCAGCCCCGGGGGGCATGAAGCTTTCTTT

J gene: TRBJ1-2
D gene: TRBD1
clone size: many
V gene: TRBV28
CDR3 protein: CASSLQGAQYGYTF
CDR3 DNA: TGTGCCAGCAGCTTACAGGGGGCGCAATATGGCTACACCTTC

J gene: TRBJ1-2
D gene: .
clone size: .
V gene: TRBV4-3
CDR3 protein: CASSLTVGAQQHYGYTF
CDR3 DNA: TGCGCCAGCAGTCTAACCGTCGGGGCGCAACAACACTATGGCTACACCTTC

J gene: TRBJ2-5
D gene: TRBD2
clone size: many
V gene: TRBV29-1
CDR3 protein: CSYLRVAGVQETQYF
CDR3 DNA: TGCAGTTATTTAAGGGTAGCGGGAGTCCAAGAGACCCAGTACTTC

J gene: TRBJ2-1
D gene: .
clone size: many
V gene: TRBV2
CDR3 protein: CASRQGAYNEQFF
CDR3 DNA: TGTGCCAGCAGGCAAGGGGCCTACAATGAGCAGTTCTTC

J gene: TRBJ2-2
D gene: .
clone size: .
V gene: TRBV5-1
CDR3 protein: CASKGLANTGELFF
CDR3 DNA: TGCGCCAGCAAGGGTCTAGCGAACACCGGGGAGCTGTTTTTT

J gene: TRBJ2-7
D gene: TRBD2
clone size: once
V gene: TRBV28
CDR3 protein: CASSPLTSGSYGQYF
CDR3 DNA: TGTGCCAGCAGTCCCCTTACTAGCGGGTCTTACGGGCAGTACTTC

J gene: TRBJ2-7
D gene: .
clone size: many
V gene: TRBV5-1
CDR3 protein: CASKTEDRSYEQYF
CDR3 DNA: TGCGCCAGCAAAACCGAAGACAGATCCTACGAGCAGTACTTC

J gene: TRBJ2-2
D gene: TRBD2
clone size: .
V gene: TRBV7-6
CDR3 protein: CASSLLLAVNTGELFF
CDR3 DNA: TGTGCCAGCAGCTTACTCCTAGCGGTGAACACCGGGGAGCTGTTTTTT